This T cell receptor (beta chain) came from a study of T cell changes during pregnancy in multiple sclerosis (dated by TCRdb to the late 2010s). Background on the whole study: The study examined how the T cell repertoire changed over the course of pregnancy in women with multiple sclerosis.

Library construction relied on the immunoSEQ multiplex PCR assay. The table comes from immuneACCESS by way of TCRdb, which keeps in-frame sequences with V and J called. Part of the clones is missing from these tables; in studies checked, under half for an unresolved V gene and the rest for unknown reasons. The sample yields about 59,000 clones; approximately 91% were counted once. Clones ranked in the top ten supply approximately 1.2% of the sample. With respect to this clone: The clone's antigen remains unknown. Base qualities are missing; no much larger clone stands one base away.

This receptor was identified in a female donor with multiple sclerosis, enrolled in a pregnancy study. This specimen consisted of peripheral blood, obtained in the second trimester of pregnancy.

The CDR3 region has the sequence CASSPRLRDPQTLYEQYF. The sequenced DNA: TGTGCCAGCAGCCCCCGTCTCCGGGATCCCCAAACCCTCTACGAGCAGTACTTC. The chain links TRBV7-9 with TRBJ2-7; a tentative D call is TRBD2 (5 bases match). The CDR3 covers 18 residues, taking in both the cysteine and the phenylalanine. The DNA shown is the 54-base CDR3, in frame from base 1. Deletion took 5 bases off V and 3 bases off J, with a span of 26 bases between the germline ends. The germline V gene (reference sequence) yields SEHNR for CDR1 and FQNEAQ for CDR2.